The 21 T cell receptor beta chains listed next were all sequenced from one sample in a study of response to subunit inactivated influenza vaccine. TCRdb analysed the RT-PCR reads with MiXCR anew, one entry per CDR3 protein. Altogether 170,000 or so distinct CDR3 sequences are present, about 11% being singletons, with the ten largest covering about a third. Sequences were derived from CD8+ T cells sorted from PBMCs, sampled around 25 months after vaccination. Every receptor here comes from a man between 45 and 75 years old who received an inactivated influenza vaccine.

The rearrangement uses TRBV7-6 and TRBJ2-1; 7 bases match TRBD2. The CDR3 has 16 amino acids. The V gene end was trimmed by 1 base and the J gene end by 9 bases; junction bases not matched to a gene: 12. Germline lookup yields CDR1 SGHVS and CDR2 FNYEAQ. The CDR3 DNA sequence: TGTGCCAGCAGCTTAGGATGGGGGGGGAGGGCTGGTGAGCAGTTCTTC. Protein: CASSLGWGGRAGEQFF. Looking up the rest from reference TRBV7-6 and TRBJ2-1 gives the full variable domain: GAGVSQSPRYKVTKRGQDVALRCDPISGHVSLYWYRQALGQGPEFLTYFNYEAQQDKSGLPNDRFSAERPEGSISTLTIQRTEQRDSAMYRCASSLGWGGRAGEQFFGPGTRLTVL.

This rearrangement joins TRBV28 to TRBJ2-3, with D uncertain. V was pared by 10 bases and J by 3 bases, with 11 bases between. The CDR3 length is 12 residues. The germline gives CDR1 MDHEN, CDR2 SYDVKM. This CDR3 reads CATRPGTDTQYF. The CDR3 nucleotides read TGTGCCACTCGGCCGGGTACAGATACGCAGTATTTT.

This clonotype was observed a handful of times. The chain employs TRBV11-1 and TRBJ2-1, with D possibly matching TRBD2 (6 bases). The CDR3 is made up of 15 amino acids. The germline gives CDR1 SGHAT, CDR2 FQDESV (reference sequence). V was shortened by 3 bases and J by 8 bases, with 17 bases between the two germline ends. CDR3 sequence reads: CASSFAAGRLDEQFF. In DNA form, the CDR3 reads TGTGCCAGCAGCTTTGCGGCGGGACGGTTGGATGAGCAGTTCTTC.

V is TRBV7-8 and J is TRBJ2-3, with 11 bases that match TRBD2. Trimming at V came to 5 bases and at J to 0 bases, leaving 10 bases not matched to a gene. The CDR3 is 18 residues long. CDR1 and CDR2 (germline): SGHVS, FQNEAQ. CDR3 residues: CASSLYGTSGFSTDTQYF. CDR3 nucleotides: TGTGCCAGCAGCCTCTACGGGACTAGCGGTTTTAGCACAGATACGCAGTATTTT.

This clonotype came up a few times. The gene calls are TRBV4-3 and TRBJ2-1, with a tentative D call TRBD1 (5 bases). This CDR3 has 16 residues. The germline gives CDR1 LGHNA, CDR2 YSLEER. Trimming took off 1 base at V and 2 bases at J, with 12 bases between the two ends. For the CDR3, the DNA is TGCGCCAGCAGCCAAGTTCAGGGCAGTGCCTACAATGAGCAGTTCTTC. Amino acid sequence: CASSQVQGSAYNEQFF.

This clonotype has only a few counts. The genes are TRBV12-3 or TRBV12-4 and TRBJ2-7; 11 bases line up with TRBD2. The CDR3 consists of 14 residues. Trimming took 6 bases from V and 6 from J; bases not matched to a gene: 7. CDR3 in amino acids: CASSRTSGGIEQYF. In nucleotides, the CDR3 is TGTGCCAGCAGCCGCACTAGCGGGGGAATCGAGCAGTACTTC.

This clonotype has a handful of counts. V is TRBV19 and J is TRBJ1-1; 11 positions match TRBD1. Per germline, CDR1 LNHDA and CDR2 SQIVND (reference sequence). J was trimmed by 3 bases and V by 6 bases; bases with no gene match: 9. The CDR3 extends over 16 amino acids. The CDR3 here is CASRSLRDRGDTEAFF. CDR3 sequence (DNA): TGTGCCAGTAGAAGTCTCCGGGACAGGGGGGACACTGAAGCTTTCTTT.

A few counts support this clonotype. Just one base apart from a much larger clone, this may be a read error. The rearrangement uses TRBV20-1 and TRBJ2-1; 9 positions match TRBD2. The CDR3 is 15 residues long. The ends lost 0 bases at V and 6 bases at J; junction bases unmatched: 6. Germline CDR1 is DFQATT and CDR2 is SNEGSKA (reference sequence). CDR3 region: CSARDLRTSANEQFF. The CDR3 region has the DNA TGCAGTGCTAGAGATCTTAGGACTAGCGCCAATGAGCAGTTCTTC.

This clonotype occurred many times. The rearrangement uses TRBV28 and TRBJ2-7; D possibly uses TRBD1 or TRBD2 (5 bases each). V gave up 5 bases and J gave up 7 bases, with 15 bases separating them. Germline V gives CDR1 MDHEN, CDR2 SYDVKM. This CDR3 has 13 residues. The CDR3 DNA sequence: TGTGCCAGCAGTGCCGGGGCTGTGGGTGAGCAGTACTTC. Protein sequence: CASSAGAVGEQYF.

The chain has TRBV2 and TRBJ2-3; D could derive from TRBD1 or TRBD2 (6 bases each). Trimming stripped 6 bases from V and 14 bases from J, with 12 bases between. CDR1 is SNHLY and CDR2 is FYNNEI in the germline V gene. This CDR3 spans 10 amino acids. The CDR3 is CASSSGEAYF. DNA for the CDR3: TGTGCCAGCAGCTCAGGGGAGGCGTATTTT.

This clonotype was counted a single time. CDR3 DNA sequence: TGTGCCAGCAGTTATCTAGCGGGACTCCCCTACGAGCAGTACTTC. Its translation: CASSYLAGLPYEQYF. J is TRBJ2-7 and V is TRBV12-3 or TRBV12-4; TRBD2 aligns across 9 bases. The CDR3 consists of 15 residues. The trim removed 4 bases at V and 2 bases at J, leaving 6 bases unmatched.

The chain joins TRBV29-1 to TRBJ2-7, with D possibly matching TRBD1 (6 bases). Germline values: CDR1 SQVTM, CDR2 ANQGSEA. The V end lost 5 bases, the J end lost 2 bases, and 13 bases lay between the germline ends. The CDR3 sequence is 13 residues long. DNA of the CDR3: TGCAGCGTTATGACAGGAAACGCCTACGAGCAGTACTTC. Amino acids: CSVMTGNAYEQYF.

V is TRBV12-3 or TRBV12-4 and J is TRBJ2-1; D not certain. The CDR3 extends over 14 amino acids. The V end lost 2 bases, the J end lost 4 bases, and 9 bases lay between the germline ends. CDR3 in DNA: TGTGCCAGCAGTTTACTGGGTCGATACAATGAGCAGTTCTTC. It encodes CASSLLGRYNEQFF.

This clonotype was detected many times. This chain uses TRBV27 with TRBJ2-2; 7 bases fit TRBD1. Germline lookup yields CDR1 MNHEY and CDR2 SMNVEV (reference sequence). CDR3 length equals 14 residues. V was clipped by 5 bases and J by 5 bases; unmatched bases: 5. The CDR3 is CASSPSTGTGELFF. The CDR3 DNA is TGTGCCAGCAGTCCATCGACAGGGACCGGGGAGCTGTTTTTT.

The gene calls are TRBV7-6 and TRBJ2-2, with 7 positions matching TRBD2. Germline CDR1 is SGHVS and CDR2 is FNYEAQ. The CDR3 runs to 17 residues. V shed 4 bases and J 3 bases; nucleotides not matched to a gene: 11. CDR3 in DNA: TGTGCCAGCAGCTCGGGGCTCGCTAGCGGTTACACCGGGGAGCTGTTTTTT. Its protein is CASSSGLASGYTGELFF.

This clonotype was found many times. The rearrangement uses TRBV28 and TRBJ2-7; D gene unclear. The CDR3 extends over 15 amino acids. Germline-derived CDR1 and CDR2 are MDHEN and SYDVKM. V shed 1 base and J shed 2 bases, with 12 bases lying between them. The chain's CDR3 is CASSLFLGTAYEQYF. The DNA of the CDR3 is TGTGCCAGCAGTTTATTTTTGGGCACAGCCTACGAGCAGTACTTC.

V is TRBV20-1 and J is TRBJ1-1; no firm D call. Per germline, CDR1 DFQATT and CDR2 SNEGSKA (reference sequence). V dropped 5 bases and J dropped 5 bases, with 21 bases sitting between them. CDR3 length equals 15 residues. The DNA of the CDR3 is TGCAGTGCTCCTTCTTCTAATTCTGTTGGGACTGAAGCTTTCTTT. This gives the protein CSAPSSNSVGTEAFF.

This chain joins TRBV4-1 and TRBJ1-1; possibly TRBD1 for D (5 bases). CDR3 length equals 16 residues. The ends were cut back, 1 base at V and 6 bases at J, with 18 bases in the middle. The V gene's germline CDR1 is MGHRA and CDR2 YSYEKL. CDR3 bases: TGCGCCAGCAGCCAAGGGGTTCCAGGGTTAAAAGCTGAAGCTTTCTTT. It yields the protein CASSQGVPGLKAEAFF.

The V gene is TRBV4-2, the J gene TRBJ2-2; D call uncertain. V was cut by 4 bases and J by 2 bases, with 14 bases left in between. The CDR3 has 16 amino acids. Per the germline V gene, CDR1 is LGHNA and CDR2 is YNFKEQ. The CDR3 bases are TGTGCCAGCAGCCCCTGGACCGGAATTAACACCGGGGAGCTGTTTTTT. Protein sequence: CASSPWTGINTGELFF.

This chain uses TRBV29-1 with TRBJ2-3, with a possible D match to TRBD2 (6 bases). Between the trimmed V and J ends, which lost 3 bases and 4 bases, there was a span of 14 bases. Germline V gene sequence: CDR1 SQVTM, CDR2 ANQGSEA. The CDR3 spans 14 residues. This CDR3 reads CSVEMGGAADTQYF. In DNA form, the CDR3 reads TGCAGCGTTGAGATGGGGGGAGCAGCAGATACGCAGTATTTT.

CDR3 DNA sequence: TGCAGTGCTAGAGATGTCGGGAGGTCCTCCTACGAGCAGTACTTC. It specifies CSARDVGRSSYEQYF. The rearrangement links TRBV20-1 to TRBJ2-7; 7 bases map to TRBD2. J gave up 0 bases and V 0 bases, and 5 bases lay outside the gene matches. Germline lookup yields CDR1 DFQATT and CDR2 SNEGSKA (reference sequence). CDR3 length: 15 amino acids.